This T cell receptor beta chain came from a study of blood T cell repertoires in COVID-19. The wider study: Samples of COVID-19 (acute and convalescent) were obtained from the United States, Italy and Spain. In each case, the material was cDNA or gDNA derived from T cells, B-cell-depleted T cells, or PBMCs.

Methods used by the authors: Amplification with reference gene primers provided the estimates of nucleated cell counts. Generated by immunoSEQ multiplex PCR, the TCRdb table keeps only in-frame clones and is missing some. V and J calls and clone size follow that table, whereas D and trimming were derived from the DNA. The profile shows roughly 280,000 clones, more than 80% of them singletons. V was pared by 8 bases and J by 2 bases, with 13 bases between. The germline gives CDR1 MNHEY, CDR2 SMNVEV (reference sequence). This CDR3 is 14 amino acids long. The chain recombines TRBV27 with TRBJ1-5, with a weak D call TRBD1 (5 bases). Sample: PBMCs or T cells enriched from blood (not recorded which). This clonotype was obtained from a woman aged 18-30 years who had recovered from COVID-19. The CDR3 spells CASPLGGGNQPQHF. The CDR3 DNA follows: TGTGCCAGCCCCCTGGGGGGGGGCAATCAGCCCCAGCATTTT.